The 10 T cell receptor beta chains below all came from one sample that was sequenced in a study of T-cell memory formation after mild COVID-19. MiXCR, applied by TCRdb to the 5' RACE reads, yields one record per CDR3 protein. The sample includes 65,000 to 90,000 distinct CDR3 sequences, more than 11% seen only once; the top ten take about 33%. Sequencing was carried out using PBMCs or a T cell subset sorted from them (not recorded which). The receptors shown here come from an adult woman who had mild COVID-19 (a few samples of this study predate the infection). Cell type and time point are not known.

This clonotype has more than one count but fewer than ten. The chain carries TRBV11-2 and TRBJ1-1, with 7 bases aligning to TRBD1. CDR3 length equals 16 residues. V lost 1 base to trimming and J lost 11 bases; unmatched junction nucleotides: 16. Germline CDR1 is SGHAT and CDR2 is FQNNGV. The CDR3 nucleotides are TGTGCCAGCAGCTTAGTACGCCAGGGGGTTGATGTGGCCGCTTTCTTT. Protein product: CASSLVRQGVDVAAFF.

The genes are TRBV9 and TRBJ2-2, with D maybe TRBD2 (6 bases). The ends were cut back, 4 bases at V and 4 bases at J, with 14 bases in the middle. The CDR3 extends over 15 amino acids. The germline V gene has CDR1 SGDLS and CDR2 YYNGEE. In DNA, the CDR3 is TGTGCCAGCAGCTCGCCGGGGGAAGCCACCGGGGAGCTGTTTTTT. Protein product: CASSSPGEATGELFF.

DNA of the CDR3: TGTGCCAGCAGTTACCCGGACCGCAACTCTGGGGCCAACGTCCTGACTTTC. This gives the protein CASSYPDRNSGANVLTF. The V gene is TRBV6-5, the J gene TRBJ2-6; D is undetermined. The germline gives CDR1 MNHEY, CDR2 SVGAGI. The V gene lost 2 bases and the J gene lost 0 bases, with 11 bases spanning the gap. This CDR3 is built from 17 residues.

In its sample, this clonotype was seen a few times. The rearrangement links TRBV11-2 to TRBJ2-1; 7 positions match TRBD1. Unmatched junction bases numbered 9, after V lost 2 bases and J lost 2 bases. The germline V gene has CDR1 SGHAT and CDR2 FQNNGV. The CDR3 sequence is 17 residues long. The CDR3 DNA reads TGTGCCAGCAGCTTATCCGGTTACAGGGGACCCTACAATGAGCAGTTCTTC. Translating gives CASSLSGYRGPYNEQFF.

The chain recombines TRBV19 with TRBJ2-7; perhaps TRBD2 as D (6 bases). V dropped 7 bases and J dropped 7 bases, with 17 bases sitting between them. CDR1 LNHDA and CDR2 SQIVND come from the germline V gene (reference sequence). This CDR3 is built from 13 residues. The CDR3, as DNA: TGTGCCAGTACCCCTACCGGGACTTCGGAGCAGTACTTC. Translated, it gives CASTPTGTSEQYF.

The sample holds a few counts of this clonotype. The chain links TRBV20-1 to TRBJ2-4; 9 bases are shared with TRBD2. Per the germline V gene, CDR1 is DFQATT and CDR2 is SNEGSKA (reference sequence). Germline trimming cut 3 bases from V and 1 base from J; bases unmatched to any gene: 4. CDR3 length: 15 amino acids. The CDR3 reads CSASDAGGAKNIQYF. The CDR3 DNA is TGCAGTGCTAGTGATGCGGGAGGGGCCAAAAACATTCAGTACTTC.

The table lists this clonotype with a few counts. The chain combines TRBV7-9 with TRBJ2-4, with 7 bases matching TRBD1. Trimming cost V 5 bases and J 2 bases; bases outside gene matches: 9. This CDR3 has 16 residues. Germline values: CDR1 SEHNR, CDR2 FQNEAQ (reference sequence). CDR3 nucleotides: TGTGCCAGCAGCACCCGGACAGGTGCACCCAAAAACATTCAGTACTTC. Its translation: CASSTRTGAPKNIQYF.

The chain combines TRBV7-9 with TRBJ2-1, with 10 bases identical to TRBD2. CDR3 size: 16 residues. Germline values: CDR1 SEHNR, CDR2 FQNEAQ (reference sequence). With 4 bases clipped from V and 0 bases from J, the junction kept 3 bases outside the gene matches. As DNA, the CDR3 is TGTGCCAGCAGCTCCGGGACTAGCGTCTCCTACAATGAGCAGTTCTTC. This codes for CASSSGTSVSYNEQFF.

The sample holds a few counts of this clonotype. The chain carries TRBV7-3 and TRBJ2-1, with 8 bases lining up with TRBD1. The V gene end was trimmed by 4 bases and the J gene end by 8 bases; junction bases not matched to a gene: 10. The CDR3 extends over 15 amino acids. The germline CDR1 and CDR2 sequences are SGHTA and FQGTGA. In DNA, the CDR3 is TGTGCCAGCAGCTCTGGGACAGGTCACAGGGATGAGCAGTTCTTC. It is translated as CASSSGTGHRDEQFF.

This clonotype was seen more than once but under ten times. V and J are TRBV4-1 and TRBJ1-1; D remains unclear. V lost 0 bases and J 1 base, leaving 9 bases between the germline ends. This CDR3 contains 15 residues. Germline V gives CDR1 MGHRA, CDR2 YSYEKL. The CDR3 nucleotides are TGCGCCAGCAGCCAAGATAGGTCGGGGAACACTGAAGCTTTCTTT. Its protein product is CASSQDRSGNTEAFF.